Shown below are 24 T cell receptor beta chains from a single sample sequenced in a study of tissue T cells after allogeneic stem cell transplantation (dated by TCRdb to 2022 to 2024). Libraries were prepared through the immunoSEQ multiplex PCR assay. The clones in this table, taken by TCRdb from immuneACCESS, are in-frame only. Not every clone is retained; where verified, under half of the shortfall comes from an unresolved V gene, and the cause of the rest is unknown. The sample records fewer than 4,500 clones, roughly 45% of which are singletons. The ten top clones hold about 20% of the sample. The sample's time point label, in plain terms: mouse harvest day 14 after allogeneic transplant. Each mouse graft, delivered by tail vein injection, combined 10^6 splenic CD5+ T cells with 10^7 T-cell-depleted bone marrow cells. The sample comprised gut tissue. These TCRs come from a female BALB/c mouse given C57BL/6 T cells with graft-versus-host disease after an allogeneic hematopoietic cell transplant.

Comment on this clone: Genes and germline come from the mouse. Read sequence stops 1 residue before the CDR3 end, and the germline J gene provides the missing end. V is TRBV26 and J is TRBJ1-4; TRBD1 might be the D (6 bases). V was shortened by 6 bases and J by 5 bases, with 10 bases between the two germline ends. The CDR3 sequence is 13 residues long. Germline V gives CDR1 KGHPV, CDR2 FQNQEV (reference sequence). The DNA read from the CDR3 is TGTGCCAGCAGAAGGGGGGGGAACGAAAGATTATTT. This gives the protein CASRRGGNERLF. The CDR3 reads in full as CASRRGGNERLFF.

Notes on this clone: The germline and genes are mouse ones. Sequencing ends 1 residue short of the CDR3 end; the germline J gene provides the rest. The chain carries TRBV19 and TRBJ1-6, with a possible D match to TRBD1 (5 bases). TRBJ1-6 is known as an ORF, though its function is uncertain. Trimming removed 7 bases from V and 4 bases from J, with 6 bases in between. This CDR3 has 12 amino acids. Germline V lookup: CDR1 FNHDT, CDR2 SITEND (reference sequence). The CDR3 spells CASGGYNSPLYF. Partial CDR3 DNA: TGTGCCAGCGGGGGTTATAATTCGCCCCTCTAC.

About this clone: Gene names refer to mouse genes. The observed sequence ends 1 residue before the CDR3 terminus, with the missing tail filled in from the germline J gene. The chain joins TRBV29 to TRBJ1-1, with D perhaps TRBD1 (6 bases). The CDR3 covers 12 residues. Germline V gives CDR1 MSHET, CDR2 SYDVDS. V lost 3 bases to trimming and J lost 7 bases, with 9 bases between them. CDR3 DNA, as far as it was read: TGTGCTAGCAGTTTGGGGGACAAAGAAGTCTTC. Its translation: CASSLGDKEVF. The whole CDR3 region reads CASSLGDKEVFF.

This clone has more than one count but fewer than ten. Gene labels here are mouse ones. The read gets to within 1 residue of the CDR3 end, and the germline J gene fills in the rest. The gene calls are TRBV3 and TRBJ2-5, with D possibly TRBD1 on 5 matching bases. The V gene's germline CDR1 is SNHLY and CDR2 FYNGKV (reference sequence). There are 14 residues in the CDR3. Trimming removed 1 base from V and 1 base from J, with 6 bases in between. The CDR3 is CASSLVGDQDTQYF. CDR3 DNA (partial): TGTGCCAGCAGCTTAGTAGGGGACCAAGACACCCAGTAC. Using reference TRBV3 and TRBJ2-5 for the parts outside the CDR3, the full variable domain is GPKVLQIPSHQIIDMGQMVTLNCDPVSNHLYFYWYKQILGQQMEFLVNFYNGKVMEKSKLFKDQFSVERPDGSYFTLKIQPTALEDSAVYFCASSLVGDQDTQYFGPGTRLLVL.

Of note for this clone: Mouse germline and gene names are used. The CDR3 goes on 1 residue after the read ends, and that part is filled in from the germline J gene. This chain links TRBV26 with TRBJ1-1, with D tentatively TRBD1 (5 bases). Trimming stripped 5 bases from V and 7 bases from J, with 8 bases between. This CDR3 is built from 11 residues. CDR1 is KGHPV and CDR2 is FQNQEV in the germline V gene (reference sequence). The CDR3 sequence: CASSNGGEVFF. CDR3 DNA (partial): TGTGCCAGCAGTAATGGGGGAGAAGTCTTC.

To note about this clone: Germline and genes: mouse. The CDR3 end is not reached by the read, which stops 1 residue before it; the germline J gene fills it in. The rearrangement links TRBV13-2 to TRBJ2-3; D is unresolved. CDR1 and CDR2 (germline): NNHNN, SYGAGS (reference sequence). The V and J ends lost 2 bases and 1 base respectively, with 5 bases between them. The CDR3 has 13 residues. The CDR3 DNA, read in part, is TGTGCCAGCGGTGAGCGTGGTGCAGAAACGCTGTAT. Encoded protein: CASGERGAETLY. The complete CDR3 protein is CASGERGAETLYF.

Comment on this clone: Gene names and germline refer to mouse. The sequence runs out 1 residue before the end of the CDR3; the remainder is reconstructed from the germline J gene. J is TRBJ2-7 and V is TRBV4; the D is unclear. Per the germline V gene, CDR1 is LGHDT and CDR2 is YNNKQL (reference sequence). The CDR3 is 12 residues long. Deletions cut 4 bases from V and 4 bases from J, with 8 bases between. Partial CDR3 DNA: TGTGCCAGCAGCTGGTCGGGGTATGAACAGTAC. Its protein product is CASSWSGYEQY. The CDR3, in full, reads CASSWSGYEQYF.

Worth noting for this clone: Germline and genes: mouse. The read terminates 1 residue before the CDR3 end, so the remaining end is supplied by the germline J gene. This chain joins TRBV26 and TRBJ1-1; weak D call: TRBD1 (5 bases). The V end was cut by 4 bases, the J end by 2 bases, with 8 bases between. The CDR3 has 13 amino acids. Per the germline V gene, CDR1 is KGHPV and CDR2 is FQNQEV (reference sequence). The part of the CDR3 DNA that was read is TGTGCCAGCAGTCCCGGGGGTAACACAGAAGTCTTC. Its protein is CASSPGGNTEVF. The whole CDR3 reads CASSPGGNTEVFF.

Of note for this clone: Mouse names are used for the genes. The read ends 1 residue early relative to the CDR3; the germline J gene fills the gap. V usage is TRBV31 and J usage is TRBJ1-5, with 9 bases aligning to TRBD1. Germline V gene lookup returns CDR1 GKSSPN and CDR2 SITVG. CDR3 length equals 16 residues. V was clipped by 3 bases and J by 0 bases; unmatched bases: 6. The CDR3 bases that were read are TGTGCCTGGAGCTCCGGGACAGGGAATAACAACCAGGCTCCGCTT. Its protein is CAWSSGTGNNNQAPL. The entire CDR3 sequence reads CAWSSGTGNNNQAPLF.

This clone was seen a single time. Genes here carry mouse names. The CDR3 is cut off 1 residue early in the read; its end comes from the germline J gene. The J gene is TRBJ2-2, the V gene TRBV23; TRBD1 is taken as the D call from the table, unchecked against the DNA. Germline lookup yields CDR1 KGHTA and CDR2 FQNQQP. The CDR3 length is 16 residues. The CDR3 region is CSSSQLTGANTGQLYF. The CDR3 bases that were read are TGCTCCAGCAGTCAATTAACAGGAGCAAACACCGGGCAGCTCTAC.

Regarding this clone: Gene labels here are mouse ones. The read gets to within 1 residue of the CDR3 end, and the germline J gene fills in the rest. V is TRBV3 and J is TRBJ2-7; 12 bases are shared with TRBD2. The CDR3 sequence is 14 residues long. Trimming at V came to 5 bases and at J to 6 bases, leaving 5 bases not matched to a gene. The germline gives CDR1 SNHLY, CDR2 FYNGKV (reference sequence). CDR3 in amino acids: CASSRDWGGAEQYF. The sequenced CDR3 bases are TGTGCCAGCAGCCGAGACTGGGGGGGCGCTGAACAGTAC.

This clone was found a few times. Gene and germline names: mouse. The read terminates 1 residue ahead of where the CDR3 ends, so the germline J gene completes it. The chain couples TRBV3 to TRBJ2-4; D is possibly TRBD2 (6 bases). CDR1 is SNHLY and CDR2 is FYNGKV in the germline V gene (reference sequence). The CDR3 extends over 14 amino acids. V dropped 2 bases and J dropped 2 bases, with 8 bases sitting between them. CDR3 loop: CASSLHWDQNTLYF. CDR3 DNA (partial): TGTGCCAGCAGCTTACACTGGGATCAAAACACCTTGTAC.

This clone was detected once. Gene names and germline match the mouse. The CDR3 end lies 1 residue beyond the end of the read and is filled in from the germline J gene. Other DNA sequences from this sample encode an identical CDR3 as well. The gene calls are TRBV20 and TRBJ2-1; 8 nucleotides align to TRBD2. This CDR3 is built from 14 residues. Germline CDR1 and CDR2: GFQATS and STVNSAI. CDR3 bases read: TGTGGGGCTCGGGGGCGGGGGGGGCGGGCTGAGCAGTTC. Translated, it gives CGARGRGGRAEQF. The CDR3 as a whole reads CGARGRGGRAEQFF.

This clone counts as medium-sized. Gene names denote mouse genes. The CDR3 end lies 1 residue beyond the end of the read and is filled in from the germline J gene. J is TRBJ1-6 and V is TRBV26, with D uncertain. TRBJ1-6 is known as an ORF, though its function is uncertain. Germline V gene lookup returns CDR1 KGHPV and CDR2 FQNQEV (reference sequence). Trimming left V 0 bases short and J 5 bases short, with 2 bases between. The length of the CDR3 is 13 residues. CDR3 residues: CASSLSNNSPLYF. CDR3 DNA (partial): TGTGCCAGCAGTCTGTCGAATAATTCGCCCCTCTAC.

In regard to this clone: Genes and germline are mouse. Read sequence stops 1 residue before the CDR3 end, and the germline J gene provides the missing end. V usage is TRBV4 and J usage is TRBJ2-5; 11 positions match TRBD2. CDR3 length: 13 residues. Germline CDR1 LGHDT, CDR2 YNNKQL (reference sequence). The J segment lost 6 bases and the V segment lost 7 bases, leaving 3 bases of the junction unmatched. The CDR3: CASTLGGPDTQYF. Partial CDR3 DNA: TGTGCCAGCACACTGGGGGGGCCCGACACCCAGTAC.

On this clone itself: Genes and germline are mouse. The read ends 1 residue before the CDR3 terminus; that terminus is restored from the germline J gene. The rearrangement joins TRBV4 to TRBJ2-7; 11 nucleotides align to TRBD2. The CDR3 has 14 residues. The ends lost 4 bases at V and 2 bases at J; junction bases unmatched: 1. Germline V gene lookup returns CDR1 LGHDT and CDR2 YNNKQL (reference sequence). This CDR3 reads CASSLGLGAYEQYF. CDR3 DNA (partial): TGTGCCAGCAGCTTGGGACTGGGGGCCTATGAACAGTAC.

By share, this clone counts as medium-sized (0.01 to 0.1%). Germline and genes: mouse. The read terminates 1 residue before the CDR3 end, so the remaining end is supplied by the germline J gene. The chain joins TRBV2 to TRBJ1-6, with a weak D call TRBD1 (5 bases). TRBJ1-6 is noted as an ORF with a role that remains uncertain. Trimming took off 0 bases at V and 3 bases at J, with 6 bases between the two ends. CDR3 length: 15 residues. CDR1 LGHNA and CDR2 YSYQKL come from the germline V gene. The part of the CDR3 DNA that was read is TGTGCCAGCAGCCAAGAGACAGTCTATAATTCGCCCCTCTAC. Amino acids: CASSQETVYNSPLY. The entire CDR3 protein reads CASSQETVYNSPLYF.

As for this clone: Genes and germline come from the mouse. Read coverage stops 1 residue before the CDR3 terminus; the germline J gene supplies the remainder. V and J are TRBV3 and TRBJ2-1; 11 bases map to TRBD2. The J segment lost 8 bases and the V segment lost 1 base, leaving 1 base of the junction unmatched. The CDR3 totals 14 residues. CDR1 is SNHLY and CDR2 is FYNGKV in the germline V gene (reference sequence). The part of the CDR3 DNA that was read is TGTGCCAGCAGCTTAGACTGGGGGGGCTCTGAGCAGTTC. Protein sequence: CASSLDWGGSEQF. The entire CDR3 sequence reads CASSLDWGGSEQFF.

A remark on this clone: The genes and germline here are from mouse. The DNA read from the CDR3 is TGCTCCAGCAGTCAATCGGAGGGAGGTCAAAACACCTTGTAC. This translates into CSSSQSEGGQNTLY. The CDR3 in its entirety is CSSSQSEGGQNTLYF. The chain links TRBV23 to TRBJ2-4. The read terminates 1 residue before the CDR3 end, so the remaining end is supplied by the germline J gene. The CDR3 sequence is 15 residues long. Germline V CDR1 and CDR2: KGHTA, FQNQQP.

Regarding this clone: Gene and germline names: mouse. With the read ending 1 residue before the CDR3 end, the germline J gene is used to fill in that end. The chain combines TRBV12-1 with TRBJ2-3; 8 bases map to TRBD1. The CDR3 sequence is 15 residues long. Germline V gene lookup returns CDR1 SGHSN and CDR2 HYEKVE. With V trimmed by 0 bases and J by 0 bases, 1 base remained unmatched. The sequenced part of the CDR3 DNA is TGTGCCAGCTCTCTCGGACAGGGTAGTGCAGAAACGCTGTAT. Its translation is CASSLGQGSAETLY. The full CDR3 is CASSLGQGSAETLYF.

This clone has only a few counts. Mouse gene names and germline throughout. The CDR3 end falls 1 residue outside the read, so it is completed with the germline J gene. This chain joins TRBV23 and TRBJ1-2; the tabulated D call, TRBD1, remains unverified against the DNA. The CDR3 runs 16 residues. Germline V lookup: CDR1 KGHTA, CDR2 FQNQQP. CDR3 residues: CSSSLDRGNANSDYTF. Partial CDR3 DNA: TGCTCCAGCAGTCTCGACAGGGGGAATGCAAACTCCGACTACACC.

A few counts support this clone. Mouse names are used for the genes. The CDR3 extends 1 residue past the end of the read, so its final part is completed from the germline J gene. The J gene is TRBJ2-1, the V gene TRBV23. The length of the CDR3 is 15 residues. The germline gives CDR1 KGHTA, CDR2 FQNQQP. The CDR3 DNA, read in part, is TGCTCCAGCAGTCAATCGGGGTGGGACTATGCTGAGCAGTTC. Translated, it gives CSSSQSGWDYAEQF. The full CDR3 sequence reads CSSSQSGWDYAEQFF.

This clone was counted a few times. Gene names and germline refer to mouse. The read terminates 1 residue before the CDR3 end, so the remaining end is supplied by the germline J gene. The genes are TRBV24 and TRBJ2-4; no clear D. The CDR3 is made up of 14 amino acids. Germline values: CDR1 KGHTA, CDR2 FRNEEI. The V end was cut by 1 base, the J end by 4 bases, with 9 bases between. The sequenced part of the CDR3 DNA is TGTGCCAGCAGTCTGTTCCAAGGGAAAAACACCTTGTAC. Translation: CASSLFQGKNTLY. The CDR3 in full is CASSLFQGKNTLYF.

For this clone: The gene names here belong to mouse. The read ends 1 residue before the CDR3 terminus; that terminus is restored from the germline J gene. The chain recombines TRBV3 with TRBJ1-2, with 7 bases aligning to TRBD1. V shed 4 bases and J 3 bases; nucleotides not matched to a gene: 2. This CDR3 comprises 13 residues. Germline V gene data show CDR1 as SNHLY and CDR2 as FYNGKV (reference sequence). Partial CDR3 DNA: TGTGCCAGCAGCTCAACAGGGGACTCCGACTACACC. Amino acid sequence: CASSSTGDSDYT. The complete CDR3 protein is CASSSTGDSDYTF.